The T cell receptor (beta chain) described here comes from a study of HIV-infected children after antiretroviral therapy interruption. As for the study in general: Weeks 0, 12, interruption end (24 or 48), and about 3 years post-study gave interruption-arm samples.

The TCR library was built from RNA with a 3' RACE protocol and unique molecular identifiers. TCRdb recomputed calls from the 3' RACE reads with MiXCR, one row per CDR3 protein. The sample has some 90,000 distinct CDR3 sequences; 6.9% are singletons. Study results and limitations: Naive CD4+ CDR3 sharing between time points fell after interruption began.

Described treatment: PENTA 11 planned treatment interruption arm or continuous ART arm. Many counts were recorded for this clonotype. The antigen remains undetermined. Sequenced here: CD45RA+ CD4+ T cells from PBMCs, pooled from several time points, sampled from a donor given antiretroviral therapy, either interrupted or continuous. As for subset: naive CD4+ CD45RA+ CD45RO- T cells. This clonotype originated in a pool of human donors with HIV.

The CDR3 region has the DNA TGTGCCAGCAGTAGCCTATCGGGACAGGGCACCGGGGAGCTGTTTTTT. It codes for CASSSLSGQGTGELFF. The V call is TRBV28, the J call TRBJ2-2, with 9 bases matching TRBD1. After removal of 5 bases from V and 4 bases from J, the junction contained 8 bases not matched to a gene. The CDR3 spans 16 residues. The germline CDR1 and CDR2 sequences are MDHEN and SYDVKM. Drawing the rest from reference TRBV28 and TRBJ2-2, the complete variable domain is DVKVTQSSRYLVKRTGEKVFLECVQDMDHENMFWYRQDPGLGLRLIYFSYDVKMKEKGDIPEGYSVSREKKERFSLILESASTNQTSMYLCASSSLSGQGTGELFFGEGSRLTVL.